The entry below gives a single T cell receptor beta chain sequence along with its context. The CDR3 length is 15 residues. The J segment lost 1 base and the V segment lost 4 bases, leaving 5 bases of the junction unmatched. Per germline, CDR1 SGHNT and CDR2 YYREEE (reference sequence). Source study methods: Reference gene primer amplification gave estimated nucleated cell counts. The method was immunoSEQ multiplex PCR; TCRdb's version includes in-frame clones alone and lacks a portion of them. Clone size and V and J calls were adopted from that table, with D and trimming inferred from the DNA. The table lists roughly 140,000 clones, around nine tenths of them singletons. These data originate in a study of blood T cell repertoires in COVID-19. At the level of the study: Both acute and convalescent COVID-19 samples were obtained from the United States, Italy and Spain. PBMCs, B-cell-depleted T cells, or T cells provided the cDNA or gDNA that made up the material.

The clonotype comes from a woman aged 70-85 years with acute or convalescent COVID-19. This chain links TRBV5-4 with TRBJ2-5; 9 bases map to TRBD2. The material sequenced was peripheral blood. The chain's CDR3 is CASSPSSGAQETQYF. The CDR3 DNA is TGTGCCAGCAGCCCCTCTAGCGGGGCCCAAGAGACCCAGTACTTC. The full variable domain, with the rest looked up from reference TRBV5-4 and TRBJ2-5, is ETGVTQSPTHLIKTRGQQVTLRCSSQSGHNTVSWYQQALGQGPQFIFQYYREEENGRGNFPPRFSGLQFPNYSSELNVNALELDDSALYLCASSPSSGAQETQYFGPGTRLLVL.